The following is a T cell receptor (beta chain) sequence with its context. The target antigen is unknown. The junction does not match germline at one end; this may be a read error. The data are from a study of shared clonotypes between healthy human individuals. Across the whole study: Each donor's CD8 memory used one plate, CD8 naive two, each CD4 subset three.

Broader study findings: Non-shared clonotypes had lower generation probabilities than clonotypes shared by all four sorted-subset donors.

Germline V CDR1 and CDR2: SGHRS, YFSETQ. This CDR3 is 13 amino acids long. Original processing notes: Because ImmunoSEQ provided only junction sequences with no quality scores, the filtering differed. Method: immunoSEQ multiplex PCR; TCRdb's copy keeps in-frame clones and lacks some. V, J and clone size are those of that table, while D and trimming were read from the DNA. The sample lists 2 million to 2.5 million clones, over 85% occurring once. The clonotype originates from a young man in good health. Some clones in this sample may be carry-over from other donors' samples. This chain connects TRBV5-1 to TRBJ2-5; D gene uncertain. Material: naive CD4+ T cells from PBMCs. As to subset: CD45RA+ positively selected. The CDR3 bases are TGCGCCAGCAGTAAGTCCCCCCAGGAGACTCAGTACTTC. It encodes CASSKSPQETQYF.